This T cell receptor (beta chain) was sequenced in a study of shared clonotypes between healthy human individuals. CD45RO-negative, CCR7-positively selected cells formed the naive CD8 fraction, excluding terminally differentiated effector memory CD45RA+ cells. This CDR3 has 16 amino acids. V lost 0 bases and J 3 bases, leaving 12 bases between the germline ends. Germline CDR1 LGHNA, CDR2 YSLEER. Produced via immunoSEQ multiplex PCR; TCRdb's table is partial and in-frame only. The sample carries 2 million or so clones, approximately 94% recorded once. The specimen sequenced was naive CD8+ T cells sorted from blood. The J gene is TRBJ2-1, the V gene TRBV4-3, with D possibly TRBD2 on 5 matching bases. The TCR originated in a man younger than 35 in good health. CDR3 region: CASSQETGNGYNEQFF. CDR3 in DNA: TGCGCCAGCAGCCAAGAGACGGGGAATGGCTACAATGAGCAGTTCTTC.